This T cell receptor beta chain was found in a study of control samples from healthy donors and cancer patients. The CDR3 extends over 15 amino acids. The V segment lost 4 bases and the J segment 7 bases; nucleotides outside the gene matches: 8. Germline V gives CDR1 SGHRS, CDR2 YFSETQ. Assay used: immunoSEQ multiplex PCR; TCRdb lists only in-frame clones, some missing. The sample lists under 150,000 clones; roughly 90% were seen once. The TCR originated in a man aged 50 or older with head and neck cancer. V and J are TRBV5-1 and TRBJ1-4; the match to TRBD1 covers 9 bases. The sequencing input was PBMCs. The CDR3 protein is CASSPTGTGLEKLFF. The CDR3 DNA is TGCGCCAGCAGCCCGACCGGGACAGGGCTTGAAAAACTGTTTTTT.